This T cell receptor (beta chain) stems from a study of metastatic and nonmetastatic thyroid tumors. Study-wide background: Repertoires from malignant and benign thyroid patients were compared across blood and tumor or nodule tissue.

Original analysis: Using the CDR3 differences seen across clinicopathological groups, the authors built a distant-metastasis classifier for papillary thyroid cancer, which was meant to discriminate distant-metastatic patients. MiXCR re-clonotyped the PCR reads for TCRdb. TCRdb's processing, not the study's, gives the V and J calls here. The repertoire holds roughly 10,000 clones, with roughly 38% as singletons. The study's findings and limits: Malignant tumors reportedly showed significantly higher TCR beta diversity than benign nodules in both blood and tumor.

Trimming took off 0 bases at V and 2 bases at J, with 14 bases between the two ends. This CDR3 spans 15 amino acids. The germline V gene has CDR1 DFQATT and CDR2 SNEGSKA (reference sequence). On this clone itself: The antigen remains unidentified.

Patients were all untreated before their thyroid surgery. Source material: tumor tissue. The chain combines TRBV20-1 with TRBJ2-7, with D perhaps given as TRBD1 or TRBD2 (6 bases each). This receptor was identified in a female donor with papillary thyroid cancer or a benign thyroid nodule (not recorded which). Some clones in this sample may be carry-over from other donors' samples. CDR3 in DNA: TGCAGTGCTAGAGATGGTTTCGGGGGCACCTACGAGCAGTACTTC. Translating it yields CSARDGFGGTYEQYF.